A selection of T cell receptor beta chains follows, all from one sample in a study of cytomegalovirus exposure and HLA in healthy donors. TCRdb keeps only in-frame clones here, not all; method: immunoSEQ multiplex PCR. The sample comprises about 250,000 clones, just under 80% of which are singletons, and about 0.47% rests with the top ten. The sample taken for sequencing was PBMCs. The receptors were gathered from a boy aged 5-17 years in good health and CMV-seronegative. Each CDR3 is given with its conserved first and last residue. The order of the fields is D gene, J gene, V gene, clone size, CDR3 DNA, CDR3 protein. The D gene is left open where the match is weak. Size is stated for part of the rows, as once, few or many counts, or as a class when the clone is expanded.

TRBD1 | TRBJ2-7 | TRBV6-5 | few | TGTGCCAGCAGTCAGGGGGCGAGGGCCTACGAGCAGTACTTC | CASSQGARAYEQYF
TRBD2 | TRBJ2-1 | TRBV7-7 | NA | TGTGCTAGCAGCTCGAGACTAGCGTCCAATGAGCAGTTCTTC | CASSSRLASNEQFF
TRBD1 | TRBJ1-6 | TRBV4-1 | NA | TGCGCCAGCAGCCAAGCGGACAGGGCCATGCTGGGTCTCCACTTT | CASSQADRAMLGLHF
NA | TRBJ2-3 | TRBV18 | once | TGTGCCAGCTCACCACCTTCCCCGGGAGTTCGCACAGATACGCAGTATTTT | CASSPPSPGVRTDTQYF
NA | TRBJ1-1 | TRBV6-1 | NA | TGTGCCAGCAGTCTTAGCGAGAACACTGAAGCTTTCTTT | CASSLSENTEAFF
NA | TRBJ1-6 | TRBV4-1 | once | TGCGCCAGCAGCCAAGATCGGGTGAGCTCCTATAATTCACCCCTCCACTTT | CASSQDRVSSYNSPLHF
NA | TRBJ2-3 | TRBV5-4 | NA | TGTGCCAGCAGGAACAGGGATGGCACAGATACGCAGTATTTT | CASRNRDGTDTQYF
TRBD1 | TRBJ1-2 | TRBV4-1 | NA | TGCGCCAGCAGCTCCCACCCAACAGGGGGCGTAGATGGCTACACCTTC | CASSSHPTGGVDGYTF
NA | TRBJ1-1 | TRBV29-1 | NA | TGCAGCGTTGATCGGGGTGAGGTCACTGAAGCTTTCTTT | CSVDRGEVTEAFF
NA | TRBJ2-1 | TRBV5-1 | once | TGCGCCAGCAGCCCTTGGGTGGCGGGAAACTCCAATGAGCAGTTCTTC | CASSPWVAGNSNEQFF
NA | TRBJ2-7 | TRBV7-9 | once | TGTGCCAGCAGCTTTGGGTTGGACGGAGGCTACGAGCAGTACTTC | CASSFGLDGGYEQYF
TRBD2 | TRBJ2-3 | TRBV7-9 | NA | TGTGCCAGCAGCTTGAAGGGGACTAGCGGGAAGACAGATACGCAGTATTTT | CASSLKGTSGKTDTQYF
TRBD2 | TRBJ2-7 | TRBV5-1 | NA | TGCGCCAGCAGCTCCTCACTAGCGGGAGCCCCCTACGAGCAGTACTTC | CASSSSLAGAPYEQYF
TRBD2 | TRBJ2-5 | TRBV27 | NA | TGTGCCAGCAGCCGACTAGCGGGGCGGGAGACCCAGTACTTC | CASSRLAGRETQYF
NA | TRBJ2-3 | TRBV9 | NA | TGTGCCAGCAGCCTATCCACGGGGGGCAGGAAAGATACGCAGTATTTT | CASSLSTGGRKDTQYF
TRBD1 | TRBJ2-7 | TRBV30 | NA | TGTGCCTGCAAACCGATTAGGACAGGGACCCTCTACGAGCAGTACTTC | CACKPIRTGTLYEQYF
TRBD2 | TRBJ2-1 | TRBV7-8 | NA | TGTGCCAGCAGCCCAGGACTAGCGGGGGCCGGGTACAATGAGCAGTTCTTC | CASSPGLAGAGYNEQFF
TRBD1 | TRBJ1-1 | TRBV6-1 | NA | TGTGCCAGCAGTAGGGGACAGGGGATCACTGAAGCTTTCTTT | CASSRGQGITEAFF
NA | TRBJ2-1 | TRBV19 | NA | TGTGCCAGTAGATCGCGCGAGAGCTCCTACAATGAGCAGTTCTTC | CASRSRESSYNEQFF
NA | TRBJ1-1 | TRBV7-9 | NA | TGTGCCAGCAGCCCGGGCGGGCAGAACACTGAAGCTTTCTTT | CASSPGGQNTEAFF
NA | TRBJ1-1 | TRBV2 | NA | TGTGCCAGCAGTGAAGAAGGCGGGGGCCTGAACACTGAAGCTTTCTTT | CASSEEGGGLNTEAFF
TRBD1 | TRBJ1-2 | TRBV5-6 | NA | TGTGCCAGCAGCTTGGTCTGGGACAGGGGGCGACTCTATGGCTACACCTTC | CASSLVWDRGRLYGYTF
TRBD2 | TRBJ2-1 | TRBV2 | NA | TGTGCCACCGCCGGGGAGGGCAGGTACAATGAGCAGTTCTTC | CATAGEGRYNEQFF
NA | TRBJ1-1 | TRBV6-5 | NA | TGTGCCAGCAGTCAGGGGTTCGGAGCTTTCTTT | CASSQGFGAFF
NA | TRBJ1-2 | TRBV29-1 | NA | TGCAGCGCATGGGCGCGCGTCGGCTATGGCTACACCTTC | CSAWARVGYGYTF
TRBD2 | TRBJ2-1 | TRBV6-1 | NA | TGTGCCAGCAGTTTTCTAGCGGGAGAGGGCAATGAGCAGTTCTTC | CASSFLAGEGNEQFF
NA | TRBJ2-5 | TRBV5-1 | NA | TGCGCCAGCAGCTTCATGTCCCAAGAGACCCAGTACTTC | CASSFMSQETQYF
TRBD2 | TRBJ2-3 | TRBV18 | NA | TGTGCCAGCTCACCATTCGCTAGCGGGACAACTAGCACAGATACGCAGTATTTT | CASSPFASGTTSTDTQYF
NA | TRBJ2-1 | TRBV13 | NA | TGTGCCAGCAGCTTAGATCCCCAGGGGGGCTACAATGAGCAGTTCTTC | CASSLDPQGGYNEQFF
TRBD1 | TRBJ1-5 | TRBV30 | NA | TGTGCCTGGAACAGGGGACATCCAAATGATCAGCCCCAGCATTTT | CAWNRGHPNDQPQHF
NA | TRBJ2-7 | TRBV13 | once | TGTGCCAGCAGCTCTCCTAGTTCGTCCTCCTACGAGCAGTACTTC | CASSSPSSSSYEQYF
NA | TRBJ2-7 | TRBV4-1 | NA | TGCGCCAGCAGCCCCTTCAGGGGCAGGGCCTACGAGCAGTACTTC | CASSPFRGRAYEQYF
NA | TRBJ2-5 | TRBV29-1 | NA | TGCAGCGTTGAAGGGGCGCTGGAGACCCAGTACTTC | CSVEGALETQYF
NA | TRBJ1-1 | TRBV6-6 | NA | TGTGCCAGCAGTTACTCGATCGGGGTTACTGAAGCTTTCTTT | CASSYSIGVTEAFF
NA | TRBJ2-7 | TRBV5-1 | NA | TGCGCCAGCAGCTTGAACAGCCCCTCCTACGAGCAGTACTTC | CASSLNSPSYEQYF
TRBD1 | TRBJ1-2 | TRBV29-1 | NA | TGCAGCGTTGGAGGACAGGGAACCTATGGCTACACCTTC | CSVGGQGTYGYTF
TRBD2 | TRBJ2-3 | TRBV7-9 | NA | TGTGCCAGCAGCCCCACGGGGGGGGGATTGGATACGCAGTATTTT | CASSPTGGGLDTQYF
TRBD2 | TRBJ2-7 | TRBV5-6 | NA | TGTGCCAGCAGCTTGGCAGGTAGCGGGAGTATTTACGAGCAGTACTTC | CASSLAGSGSIYEQYF
NA | TRBJ2-4 | TRBV11-3 | NA | TGTGCCAGCAGCCCAGCCGGGATAAACATTCAGTACTTC | CASSPAGINIQYF
TRBD1 | TRBJ1-2 | TRBV13 | NA | TGTGCCAGCAGCTTGGGACAGGGAGGCCCTATACGAGGCTACACCTTC | CASSLGQGGPIRGYTF
NA | TRBJ1-2 | TRBV13 | NA | TGTGCCAGCAGCACCACTAACAGGGATTATGGCTACACCTTC | CASSTTNRDYGYTF
NA | TRBJ1-1 | TRBV6-1 | NA | TGTGCCAGCAGTGAGGCTGTGGTTGTTGTCACTGAAGCTTTCTTT | CASSEAVVVVTEAFF
NA | TRBJ2-2 | TRBV10-2 | NA | TGCGCCAGCAGTGAGGAGGGCGGCACCGGGGAGCTGTTTTTT | CASSEEGGTGELFF
NA | TRBJ1-2 | TRBV7-3 | NA | TGTGCCAGCAGCTTAAGTGGGGGCCCTAACTATGGCTACACCTTC | CASSLSGGPNYGYTF
NA | TRBJ1-1 | TRBV19 | NA | TGTGCCAGTACCCCGACAGAGAGGCTTGAAGCTTTCTTT | CASTPTERLEAFF
TRBD1 | TRBJ1-1 | TRBV4-1 | NA | TGCGCCAGCAGCCTAGTAAACAGGGGACTCCTTGAAGCTTTCTTT | CASSLVNRGLLEAFF
NA | TRBJ1-2 | TRBV19 | NA | TGTGCCAGTAGTATAGACGCTGAGACACCTGAGATCTATGGCTACACCTTC | CASSIDAETPEIYGYTF
TRBD1 | TRBJ2-5 | TRBV27 | NA | TGTGCCAGCAGGAAGACAGGGATGGGGCAGGAGACCCAGTACTTC | CASRKTGMGQETQYF
NA | TRBJ2-7 | TRBV28 | NA | TGTGCCAGCAGTTTCCGTCAGGGGATAATCTTAGGCCACGAGCAGTACTTC | CASSFRQGIILGHEQYF
NA | TRBJ2-5 | TRBV1 | NA | TGCACCAGCAGCCAAGATGGTCTTCTGCTAGCGGGGGGGCTTTCAGCAGAGACCCAGTACTTC | CTSSQDGLLLAGGLSAETQYF
TRBD1 | TRBJ2-1 | TRBV2 | NA | TGTGCCAGCAGCCGAATCTTGGCCCGGGACAGCCTGTTCTTC | CASSRILARDSLFF
NA | TRBJ1-2 | TRBV29-1 | NA | TGCAGCGCGTCCGTTCCGGGGTTGAATGGCTACACCTTC | CSASVPGLNGYTF
NA | TRBJ2-1 | TRBV5-4 | NA | TGTGCCAGCAGTGCTCTAGCTAGCGAGTACAATGAGCAGTTCTTC | CASSALASEYNEQFF
TRBD1 | TRBJ2-1 | TRBV19 | NA | TGTGCCAGTAGTATACTAGGGACAGGGGGGAATGAGCAGTTCTTC | CASSILGTGGNEQFF
NA | TRBJ1-1 | TRBV7-8 | NA | TGTGCCAGCAGCTTAGCGCGTGTTGGCAGGGAGGTGTACACTGAAGCTTTCTTT | CASSLARVGREVYTEAFF
NA | TRBJ1-2 | TRBV30 | NA | TGTGCCTGGACTTCAGGGGTCTTTAACTATGGCTACACCTTC | CAWTSGVFNYGYTF
NA | TRBJ1-1 | TRBV6-1 | NA | TGTGCCAGCAGCGACATACAGTTCACTGAAGCTTTCTTT | CASSDIQFTEAFF
TRBD1 | TRBJ1-4 | TRBV7-9 | once | TGTGCCAGCAGCTTAGACCGACAGGGGAATGAAAAACTGTTTTTT | CASSLDRQGNEKLFF
NA | TRBJ2-3 | TRBV4-1 | few | TGCGCCAGCAGCCAATTTGCAGAACCCACAGATACGCAGTATTTT | CASSQFAEPTDTQYF
TRBD1 | TRBJ1-5 | TRBV6-5 | NA | TGTGCCAGCAGATCGCAGGGGGGGCCCCAGCATTTT | CASRSQGGPQHF